This T cell receptor delta chain came from a study of human gamma delta and Vdelta1 T cells. A word on this clone: TCRdb assigns this DNA the protein of a much larger clone, which departs from its translation at residues 8 and 11; this likely reflects a read error, and the protein shown comes from translating the DNA.

TCRdb redid clone calling on the PCR reads using CATT. The data hold about 690 delta-chain clones, with about a tenth observed a single time. The V and J ends lost 4 bases and 7 bases respectively, with 37 bases between them. CDR1 TSWWSYY and CDR2 QGS come from the germline V gene. This CDR3 spans 21 amino acids. The source material was differentiated CD27- Vdelta1 gamma-delta T cells from blood. The sequence was obtained from a human donor in good health. The V call is TRDV1, the J call TRDJ1; TRDD3 is a possible D gene (6 bases). The CDR3 here is CALGGVYCGISDTFPLGKLIF. CDR3 DNA sequence: TGTGCTCTTGGGGGAGTCTACTGTGGGATAAGCGATACCTTTCCCTTGGGTAAACTCATCTTT.